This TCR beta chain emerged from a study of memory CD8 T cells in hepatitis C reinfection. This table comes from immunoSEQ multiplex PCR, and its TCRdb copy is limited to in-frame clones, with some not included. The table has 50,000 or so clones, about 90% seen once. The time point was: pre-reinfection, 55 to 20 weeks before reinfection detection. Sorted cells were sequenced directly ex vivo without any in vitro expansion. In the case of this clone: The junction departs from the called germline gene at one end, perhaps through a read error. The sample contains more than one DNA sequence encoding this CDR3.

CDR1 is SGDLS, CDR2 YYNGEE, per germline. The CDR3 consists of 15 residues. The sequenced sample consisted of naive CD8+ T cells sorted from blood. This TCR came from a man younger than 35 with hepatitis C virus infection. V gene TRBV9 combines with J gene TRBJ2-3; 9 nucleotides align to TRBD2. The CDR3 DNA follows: TGTGCCAGCAGCGTTAGCGGGAGTCTCGCAGATACGCAGTACTTT. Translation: CASSVSGSLADTQYF.